Each of the 9 T cell receptor beta chains below was sequenced from the same sample in a study of T cell responses to AZD1222 COVID-19 vaccine. The method was immunoSEQ multiplex PCR; TCRdb's version includes in-frame clones alone and lacks a portion of them. Seen here are 90,000 to 120,000 clones, approximately 90% observed once, and the top ten hold about 5%. The starting material was peripheral blood, obtained 28 days after the second AZD1222 dose. The receptors come from an adult who received the AZD1222 COVID-19 vaccine.

V gene TRBV5-1 combines with J gene TRBJ1-2; D gene unclear. The CDR3 runs 13 residues. Germline CDR1 is SGHRS and CDR2 is YFSETQ. Trimming cost V 0 bases and J 3 bases, with 6 bases left between them. As DNA, the CDR3 is TGCGCCAGCAGCTTGGCCGGAGACTATGGCTACACCTTC. Translated: CASSLAGDYGYTF.

V usage is TRBV19 and J usage is TRBJ2-3; 8 nucleotides align to TRBD2. Per germline, CDR1 LNHDA and CDR2 SQIVND (reference sequence). The ends lost 7 bases at V and 3 bases at J; junction bases unmatched: 3. This CDR3 has 13 residues. CDR3 residues: CASTGGATDTQYF. CDR3 nucleotides: TGTGCCAGTACCGGGGGGGCTACAGATACGCAGTATTTT.

The gene calls are TRBV7-9 and TRBJ1-2; D is perhaps TRBD1 (6 bases). V was pared by 5 bases and J by 8 bases, with 27 bases between. CDR1 SEHNR and CDR2 FQNEAQ come from the germline V gene (reference sequence). This CDR3 contains 17 residues. CDR3 DNA: TGTGCCAGCAGCCAACGACGGACAGAGCCAGAGTTTGCCGGCTACACCTTC. Translated, it gives CASSQRRTEPEFAGYTF.

This chain uses TRBV18 with TRBJ1-5; 9 bases agree with TRBD1. Trimming at V came to 6 bases and at J to 2 bases, leaving 8 bases not matched to a gene. Looked up from germline, CDR1 is KGHSH and CDR2 is LQKENI. This CDR3 is 16 amino acids long. CDR3 DNA sequence: TGTGCCAGCTCCTCCGGGACAGGGATGGGCAATCAGCCCCAGCATTTT. The encoded protein is CASSSGTGMGNQPQHF.

The rearrangement joins TRBV11-2 to TRBJ2-1; no clear D gene. The CDR3 spans 13 residues. Germline loops: CDR1 SGHAT, CDR2 FQNNGV. The ends were cut back, 3 bases at V and 10 bases at J, with 13 bases in the middle. For the CDR3, the DNA is TGTGCCAGCAGCTTTATGTTGGATGGAGAGCAGTTCTTC. Amino acids: CASSFMLDGEQFF.

This clone appeared once. The rearrangement uses TRBV6-6 and TRBJ1-2; 7 bases align to TRBD1. V dropped 8 bases and J dropped 0; count of bases not matched to a gene: 12. This CDR3 has 16 amino acids. Germline CDR1 MNHNY, CDR2 SVGAGI (reference sequence). The CDR3 protein is CASGREDRSTNYGYTF. For the CDR3, the DNA is TGTGCCAGCGGTAGGGAGGACAGGAGTACTAACTATGGCTACACCTTC.

This chain uses TRBV5-4 with TRBJ1-2, with a possible D match to TRBD1 (6 bases). In germline, CDR1 is SGHNT, CDR2 YYREEE (reference sequence). Deletions cut 4 bases from V and 5 bases from J, with 9 bases between. The CDR3 loop spans 12 amino acids. CDR3 sequence: CASSPDSYGYTF. CDR3 sequence (DNA): TGTGCCAGCAGCCCGGACAGTTATGGCTACACCTTC. Based on the CDR3 plus reference TRBV5-4 and TRBJ1-2, the full variable domain is ETGVTQSPTHLIKTRGQQVTLRCSSQSGHNTVSWYQQALGQGPQFIFQYYREEENGRGNFPPRFSGLQFPNYSSELNVNALELDDSALYLCASSPDSYGYTFGSGTRLTVV.

V usage is TRBV3-1 (or the pseudogene TRBV3-2) and J usage is TRBJ1-3; D is undetermined. The CDR3 length is 15 residues. Trimming shortened V by 0 bases and J by 4 bases, and 10 bases separated the two germline ends. The germline gives CDR1 LGHDT, CDR2 YNNKEL (reference sequence). CDR3 sequence reads: CASSQDRAEGNTIYF. The DNA of the CDR3 is TGTGCCAGCAGCCAAGATAGGGCAGAAGGAAACACCATATATTTT.

The V and J genes are TRBV28 and TRBJ1-6; TRBD1 matches at 9 bases. V dropped 4 bases and J dropped 7; count of bases not matched to a gene: 2. Per germline, CDR1 MDHEN and CDR2 SYDVKM. The CDR3 covers 14 residues. The DNA for the CDR3 is TGTGCCAGCAGTTCCGGACAGGGGAATTCACCCCTCCACTTT. Translation gives CASSSGQGNSPLHF.